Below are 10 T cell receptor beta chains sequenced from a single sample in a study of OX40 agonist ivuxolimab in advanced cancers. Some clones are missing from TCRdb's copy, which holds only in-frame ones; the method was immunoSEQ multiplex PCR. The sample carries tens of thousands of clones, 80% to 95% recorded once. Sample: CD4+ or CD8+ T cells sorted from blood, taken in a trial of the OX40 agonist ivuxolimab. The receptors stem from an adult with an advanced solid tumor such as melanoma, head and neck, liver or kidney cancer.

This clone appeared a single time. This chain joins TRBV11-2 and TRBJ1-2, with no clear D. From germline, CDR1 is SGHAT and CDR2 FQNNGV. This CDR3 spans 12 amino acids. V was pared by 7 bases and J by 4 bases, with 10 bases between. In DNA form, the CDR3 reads TGTGCCAGCACGCCTTTGGGCTATGGCTACACCTTC. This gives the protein CASTPLGYGYTF.

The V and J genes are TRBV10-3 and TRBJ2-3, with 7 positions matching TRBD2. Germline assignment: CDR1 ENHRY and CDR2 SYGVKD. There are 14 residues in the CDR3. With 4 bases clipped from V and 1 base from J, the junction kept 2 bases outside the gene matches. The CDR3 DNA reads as TGTGCCATCAGTGCGCTAGCGGGCACAGATACGCAGTATTTT. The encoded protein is CAISALAGTDTQYF.

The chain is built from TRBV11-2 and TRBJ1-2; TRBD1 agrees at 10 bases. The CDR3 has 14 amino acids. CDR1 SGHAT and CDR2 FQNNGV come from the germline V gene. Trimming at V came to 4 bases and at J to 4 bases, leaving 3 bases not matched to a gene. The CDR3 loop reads CASSWGQGSYGYTF. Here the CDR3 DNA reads TGTGCCAGCAGCTGGGGACAGGGGAGCTATGGCTACACCTTC. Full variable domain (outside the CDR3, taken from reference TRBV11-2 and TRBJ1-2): EAGVAQSPRYKIIEKRQSVAFWCNPISGHATLYWYQQILGQGPKLLIQFQNNGVVDDSQLPKDRFSAERLKGVDSTLKIQPAKLEDSAVYLCASSWGQGSYGYTFGSGTRLTVV.

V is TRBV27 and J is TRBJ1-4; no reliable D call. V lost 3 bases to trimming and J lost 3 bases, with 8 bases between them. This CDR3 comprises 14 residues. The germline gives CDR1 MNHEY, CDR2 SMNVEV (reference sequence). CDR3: CASSLSRANEKLFF. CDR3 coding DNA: TGTGCCAGCAGTTTGTCGAGGGCTAATGAAAAACTGTTTTTT.

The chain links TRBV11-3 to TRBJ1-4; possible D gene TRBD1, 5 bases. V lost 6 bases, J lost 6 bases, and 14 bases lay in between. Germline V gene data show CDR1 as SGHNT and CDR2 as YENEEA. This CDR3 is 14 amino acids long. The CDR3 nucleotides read TGTGCCAGCAGGGCAACCGGGACTGATGAAAAACTGTTTTTT. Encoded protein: CASRATGTDEKLFF.

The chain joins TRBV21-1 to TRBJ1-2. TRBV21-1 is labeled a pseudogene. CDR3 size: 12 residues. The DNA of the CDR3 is TGTGCCAGCAGCTTACGGGACGATGGCTACACCTTC. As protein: CASSLRDDGYTF.

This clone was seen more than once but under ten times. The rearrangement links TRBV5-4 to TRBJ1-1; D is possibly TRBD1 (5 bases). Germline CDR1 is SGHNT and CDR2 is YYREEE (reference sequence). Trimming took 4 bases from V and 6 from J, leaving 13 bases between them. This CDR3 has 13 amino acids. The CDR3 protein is CASSPDIGAEAFF. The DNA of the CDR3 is TGTGCCAGCAGCCCGGACATCGGGGCTGAAGCTTTCTTT.

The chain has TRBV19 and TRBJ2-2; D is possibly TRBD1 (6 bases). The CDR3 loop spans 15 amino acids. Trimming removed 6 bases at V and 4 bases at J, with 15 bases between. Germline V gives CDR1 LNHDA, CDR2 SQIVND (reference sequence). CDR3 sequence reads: CASRSPGTLTGELFF. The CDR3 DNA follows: TGTGCCAGTAGAAGTCCCGGGACACTCACCGGGGAGCTGTTTTTT.

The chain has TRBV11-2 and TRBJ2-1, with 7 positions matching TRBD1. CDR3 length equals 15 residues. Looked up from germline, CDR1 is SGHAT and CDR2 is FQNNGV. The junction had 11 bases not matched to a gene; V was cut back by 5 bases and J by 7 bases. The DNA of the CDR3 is TGTGCCAGCAGCCCCCAGGGACAGAAACCTAATGAGCAGTTCTTC. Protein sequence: CASSPQGQKPNEQFF.

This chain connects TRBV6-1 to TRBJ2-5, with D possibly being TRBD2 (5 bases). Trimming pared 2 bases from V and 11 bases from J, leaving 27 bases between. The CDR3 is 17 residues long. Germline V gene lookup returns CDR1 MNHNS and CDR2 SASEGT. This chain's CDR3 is CASSEFPPSEGSGEQYF. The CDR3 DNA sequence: TGTGCCAGCAGTGAATTTCCCCCCTCTGAGGGATCGGGTGAGCAGTACTTC.